The clone carrying this TCR beta chain was detected a few times. Its antigen is undetermined. The CDR3 length is 15 residues. Unmatched junction bases numbered 5, after V lost 4 bases and J lost 7 bases. Germline CDR1 reads MDHEN; CDR2 reads SYDVKM. TCRbeta library construction was performed incorporating unique molecular identifiers. Each CDR3 protein is one row after TCRdb ran MiXCR on the PCR reads. The sample lists about 900,000 distinct CDR3 sequences; roughly 29% were seen once. The sample comes from a study of T-cell reconstitution after alpha-beta-depleted transplantation in children. Study-level findings and limits: Reports say that about two months after transplant, the alpha-beta T cells came out of several hundred graft clones that had expanded. It was newly produced T cells that mostly accounted for T-cell counts and diversity one year after transplant.

The rearrangement uses TRBV28 and TRBJ2-3; 13 nucleotides align to TRBD2. The clonotype originates from a boy under two years old who had a stem cell transplant for SCID, so the T cells may come from the graft donor. The sample in question was PBMCs, mostly from graft donor cells, obtained 360 days after TCRalphabeta/CD19-depleted stem cell transplant. The CDR3 is CASSSTSGGVNTQYF. The CDR3 nucleotides read TGTGCCAGCAGTTCTACTAGCGGGGGGGTTAATACGCAGTATTTT.